Given below is one T cell receptor beta chain in context. Antigen specificity is unknown. This sample is part of a study of tumor and adjacent non-tumor tissue in lung cancer. Study results and caveats: In normal lung, the top 100 clones were significantly more dominant than in tumor.

TCRbeta libraries were built with three rounds of nested PCR, modified from ARM-PCR. TCRdb ran MiXCR on the multiplex PCR reads and lists one entry per CDR3 protein. The table lists approximately 79,000 distinct CDR3 sequences, roughly three fifths of them singletons. Trimming stripped 5 bases from V and 5 bases from J, with 12 bases between. The CDR3 runs 13 residues. Germline CDR1 and CDR2: SGHNT and YENEEA. RNA was extracted from bulk tissue without any cell sorting. The receptor comes from a man between 70 and 80 years old with non-small cell lung cancer. Sequences were obtained from lung tumor tissue. The rearrangement joins TRBV11-3 to TRBJ2-5; D call uncertain. The chain's CDR3 is CASSIGLGETQYF. As DNA, the CDR3 is TGTGCCAGCAGCATAGGCTTGGGGGAGACCCAGTACTTC.